The 23 T cell receptor beta chains given below trace back to one sample, sequenced in a study of T cells in localized non-small cell lung cancer. Generated by immunoSEQ multiplex PCR, the TCRdb table keeps only in-frame clones and is missing some. The sample contains approximately 28,000 clones, approximately 90% of which appear only once. The sample in question was peripheral blood, obtained before any cancer treatment. The source is an older female donor with stage II squamous cell lung carcinoma.

The chain joins TRBV10-2 to TRBJ2-5; D is unresolved. In germline, CDR1 is WSHSY, CDR2 SAAADI. With 4 bases removed from V and 1 base from J, the gap between germline ends came to 10 bases. This CDR3 contains 14 residues. CDR3 residues: CASSGELSQETQYF. Here the CDR3 DNA reads TGCGCCAGCAGTGGGGAACTAAGCCAAGAGACCCAGTACTTC.

This chain connects TRBV7-3 to TRBJ1-1; D not resolved. With 5 bases removed from V and 4 bases from J, the gap between germline ends came to 14 bases. The V gene's germline CDR1 is SGHTA and CDR2 FQGTGA. The CDR3 consists of 14 residues. CDR3: CASSPLGESTEAFF. As DNA, the CDR3 is TGTGCCAGCAGCCCCCTCGGGGAGAGCACTGAAGCTTTCTTT.

V is TRBV30 and J is TRBJ2-3; D remains ambiguous. This CDR3 region has 12 residues. V lost 2 bases and J lost 8, with 11 bases in between. Germline loops: CDR1 GTSNPN, CDR2 SVGIG (reference sequence). CDR3 nucleotides: TGTGCCTGGAGTAACGCCCCCGGTACGCAGTATTTT. Translating gives CAWSNAPGTQYF.

This rearrangement joins TRBV27 to TRBJ2-7; 8 bases fit TRBD1. V shed 5 bases and J 2 bases; nucleotides not matched to a gene: 5. There are 14 residues in the CDR3. Germline V CDR1 and CDR2: MNHEY, SMNVEV (reference sequence). The CDR3 protein is CASSPRQGPYEQYF. CDR3 nucleotides: TGTGCCAGCAGTCCTCGACAGGGGCCCTACGAGCAGTACTTC.

The J gene is TRBJ2-4, the V gene TRBV7-9; 8 bases match TRBD1. CDR3 length equals 16 residues. The V segment lost 3 bases and the J segment 3 bases; nucleotides outside the gene matches: 7. Germline V gene data show CDR1 as SEHNR and CDR2 as FQNEAQ (reference sequence). The DNA for the CDR3 is TGTGCCAGCAGCTTTTTAGGACAGGGCAACAAAAACATTCAGTACTTC. This sequence encodes CASSFLGQGNKNIQYF.

V gene TRBV7-3 combines with J gene TRBJ1-1, with 10 bases matching TRBD1. Unmatched junction bases numbered 4, after V lost 5 bases and J lost 1 base. The CDR3 totals 15 residues. The germline gives CDR1 SGHTA, CDR2 FQGTGA. CDR3 DNA: TGTGCCAGCAGCAAGGACAGGGGGTGGAACACTGAAGCTTTCTTT. It encodes CASSKDRGWNTEAFF.

This chain connects TRBV14 to TRBJ2-5; TRBD1 matches 8 bases. Germline CDR1 is SGHDN and CDR2 is FVKESK. The ends lost 0 bases at V and 1 base at J; junction bases unmatched: 13. This CDR3 has 19 amino acids. CDR3 loop: CASSQEEVFFGTGQETQYF. In nucleotides, the CDR3 is TGTGCCAGCAGCCAAGAAGAAGTTTTTTTTGGGACAGGCCAAGAGACCCAGTACTTC.

The chain joins TRBV5-1 to TRBJ2-5; 9 bases fit TRBD1. This CDR3 region has 14 residues. V shed 0 bases, J shed 5 bases, and the junction held 2 bases outside the gene matches. The germline V gene encodes CDR1 SGHRS and CDR2 YFSETQ. The CDR3 nucleotides are TGCGCCAGCAGCTTGGCGGGACAGGGCGAGACCCAGTACTTC. It translates to CASSLAGQGETQYF.

The V call is TRBV2, the J call TRBJ2-7; D not certain. V shed 4 bases and J shed 4 bases, with 5 bases lying between them. The CDR3 extends over 11 amino acids. Germline CDR1 reads SNHLY; CDR2 reads FYNNEI. The CDR3 DNA is TGTGCCAGCAGTGCCAAATACGAGCAGTACTTC. The encoded protein is CASSAKYEQYF.

This chain uses TRBV4-2 with TRBJ2-1; possible D gene TRBD2, 6 bases. Germline CDR1 and CDR2: LGHNA and YNFKEQ. With 5 bases removed from V and 5 bases from J, the gap between germline ends came to 22 bases. This CDR3 has 17 residues. CDR3 nucleotides: TGTGCCAGCAGCTCCCCTGACGGGGGAGAAGAGAACAATGAGCAGTTCTTC. Amino acid sequence: CASSSPDGGEENNEQFF.

The CDR3 bases are TGTGCCAGCAGCGTCGGGACAGCTAGCACAGATACGCAGTATTTT. Translation gives CASSVGTASTDTQYF. The chain uses TRBV9 and TRBJ2-3; 7 bases map to TRBD1. Germline trimming cut 2 bases from V and 0 bases from J; bases unmatched to any gene: 3. Germline CDR1 SGDLS, CDR2 YYNGEE. This CDR3 region has 15 residues.

The gene calls are TRBV6-5 and TRBJ2-7; the match to TRBD1 covers 8 bases. J lost 5 bases, V lost 6 bases, and 9 bases had no gene match. The CDR3 is 14 amino acids. Germline lookup yields CDR1 MNHEY and CDR2 SVGAGI. This CDR3 is CASSTQGENHEQYF. The CDR3 DNA follows: TGTGCCAGCAGCACACAGGGGGAAAACCACGAGCAGTACTTC.

V usage is TRBV6-4 and J usage is TRBJ1-2, with D uncertain. CDR3 length: 13 amino acids. Germline assignment: CDR1 MRHNA and CDR2 SNTAGT. V lost 3 bases, J lost 7 bases, and 12 bases lay in between. CDR3 nucleotides: TGTGCCAGCAGTGAATCAGGCCCTTCTGGCTACACCTTC. It is translated as CASSESGPSGYTF.

This chain joins TRBV7-8 and TRBJ1-4, with TRBD1 matching 8 bases. The CDR3 contains 13 residues. Germline lookup yields CDR1 SGHVS and CDR2 FQNEAQ. After removal of 2 bases from V and 7 bases from J, the junction contained 0 bases not matched to a gene. CDR3: CASSLTGGEKLFF. For the CDR3, the DNA is TGTGCCAGCAGCTTAACAGGGGGTGAAAAACTGTTTTTT.

The chain is built from TRBV10-3 and TRBJ1-1; D perhaps matches TRBD1 (5 bases). Trimming left V 4 bases short and J 0 bases short, with 15 bases between. Per the germline V gene, CDR1 is ENHRY and CDR2 is SYGVKD. The CDR3 runs 16 residues. CDR3 amino acids: CAISGRGSPMNTEAFF. The CDR3 coding sequence is TGTGCCATCAGTGGACGGGGCTCCCCTATGAACACTGAAGCTTTCTTT.

This clone was observed a single time. J is TRBJ2-7 and V is TRBV6-5; 11 bases match TRBD1. V lost 8 bases to trimming and J lost 3 bases; unmatched junction nucleotides: 9. CDR1 is MNHEY and CDR2 is SVGAGI in the germline V gene. The CDR3 spans 15 residues. CDR3: CASGTGGALGYEQYF. The CDR3 DNA reads TGTGCCAGCGGGACAGGGGGAGCATTGGGCTACGAGCAGTACTTC.

V is TRBV5-6 and J is TRBJ1-1; D is perhaps TRBD1 (5 bases). Germline CDR1 is SGHDT and CDR2 is YYEEEE. The CDR3 sequence is 11 residues long. The germline V and J ends were trimmed by 2 bases and 11 bases, with 10 bases remaining between them. CDR3 region: CASSLGRVAFF. The CDR3 region has the DNA TGTGCCAGCAGCTTAGGCAGGGTGGCTTTCTTT. Together with reference TRBV5-6 and TRBJ1-1, the CDR3 gives the full variable domain: DAGVTQSPTHLIKTRGQQVTLRCSPKSGHDTVSWYQQALGQGPQFIFQYYEEEERQRGNFPDRFSGHQFPNYSSELNVNALLLGDSALYLCASSLGRVAFFGQGTRLTVV.

The V and J genes are TRBV19 and TRBJ2-1; D might be TRBD2 (7 bases). Germline CDR1 and CDR2: LNHDA and SQIVND (reference sequence). The CDR3 runs 14 residues. Trimming removed 7 bases from V and 4 bases from J, with 14 bases in between. The CDR3 is CASIAGAGYNEQFF. Here the CDR3 DNA reads TGTGCCAGTATTGCGGGGGCCGGATACAATGAGCAGTTCTTC.

The rearrangement joins TRBV11-3 to TRBJ2-3; no firm D call. The CDR3 runs 14 residues. CDR1 is SGHNT and CDR2 is YENEEA in the germline V gene. The germline V and J ends were trimmed by 2 bases and 2 bases, with 8 bases remaining between them. This chain's CDR3 is CASSLLQTTDTQYF. The CDR3 bases are TGTGCCAGCAGCTTACTGCAGACCACAGATACGCAGTATTTT.

The gene calls are TRBV27 and TRBJ2-1; 8 bases map to TRBD1. The CDR3 runs 15 residues. Germline V gene sequence: CDR1 MNHEY, CDR2 SMNVEV (reference sequence). Losses at the gene ends were 2 bases for V and 2 bases for J; bases not matched to a gene: 2. This chain's CDR3 is CASSLKQGAYNEQFF. Written as DNA, the CDR3 is TGTGCCAGCAGTTTAAAACAGGGGGCCTACAATGAGCAGTTCTTC.

This clone showed up just once. Here the CDR3 reads CASSQDSSYEQYF. DNA for the CDR3: TGTGCCAGCAGTCAGGACAGCTCCTACGAGCAGTACTTC. The chain recombines TRBV6-5 with TRBJ2-7, with D possibly being TRBD1 (6 bases). This CDR3 is built from 13 residues. The V end lost 5 bases, the J end lost 0 bases, and 8 bases lay between the germline ends. The germline gives CDR1 MNHEY, CDR2 SVGAGI.

V usage is TRBV11-3 and J usage is TRBJ2-1; TRBD2 aligns across 8 bases. CDR3 length: 14 residues. The V segment lost 4 bases and the J segment 12 bases; nucleotides outside the gene matches: 11. The V gene's germline CDR1 is SGHNT and CDR2 YENEEA. The CDR3 region has the DNA TGTGCCAGCAGCTCCGGGCGGGGACTAGATAGGCAGTTCTTC. It codes for CASSSGRGLDRQFF.

This rearrangement joins TRBV5-6 to TRBJ2-7; 12 bases match TRBD2. The CDR3 is made up of 16 amino acids. Germline V gene lookup returns CDR1 SGHDT and CDR2 YYEEEE. V lost 2 bases to trimming and J lost 5 bases; unmatched junction nucleotides: 8. CDR3 DNA sequence: TGTGCCAGCAGCTTTATGACTAGCGGGAGATTTCACGAGCAGTACTTC. This sequence encodes CASSFMTSGRFHEQYF.